These 24 T cell receptor beta chains came from one sample sequenced in a study of blood T cells in healthy people across ages. It was with a sample-barcoded 5' primer and a J-beta primer mix that a second PCR of about 6 to 12 cycles was run. In TCRdb, the 5' RACE reads were re-called with MiXCR into one record per CDR3 protein. The repertoire includes roughly 730,000 distinct CDR3 sequences, approximately 60% of them detected once, and around 24% sits in the top ten. Source material: blood. The receptors stem from a man aged 35 to 55 in good health.

Regarding this clonotype: This sequence may be a read error, since a much larger clone differs from it by one base. The V gene is TRBV29-1, the J gene TRBJ2-5; 7 bases are a match to TRBD1. Losses at the gene ends were 4 bases for V and 11 bases for J; bases not matched to a gene: 13. Per germline, CDR1 SQVTM and CDR2 ANQGSEA. The CDR3 contains 13 residues. The CDR3 is CSVVGTAYNEQYF. The CDR3 DNA follows: TGCAGCGTTGTAGGGACAGCTTACAATGAGCAGTACTTC.

The chain recombines TRBV6-5 with TRBJ2-1; D is unresolved. The CDR3 has 13 residues. V gave up 4 bases and J gave up 2 bases, with 6 bases separating them. Germline lookup yields CDR1 MNHEY and CDR2 SVGAGI. The CDR3, as DNA: TGTGCCAGCAGTTTGCAGCCCTACAATGAGCAGTTCTTC. Its protein product is CASSLQPYNEQFF.

The rearrangement uses TRBV5-1 and TRBJ2-3, with TRBD1 identical over 9 bases. The V gene's germline CDR1 is SGHRS and CDR2 YFSETQ. The V segment lost 5 bases and the J segment 6 bases; nucleotides outside the gene matches: 10. The CDR3 contains 15 residues. The CDR3 region has the DNA TGCGCCAGCAGTCATGACAGGGGGGCTAGGGATACGCAGTATTTT. As protein: CASSHDRGARDTQYF.

This clonotype came up once. The chain has TRBV19 and TRBJ2-5; a possible D gene is TRBD1 (6 bases). V lost 5 bases to trimming and J lost 13 bases, with 20 bases between them. The CDR3 contains 13 residues. Germline-derived CDR1 and CDR2 are LNHDA and SQIVND (reference sequence). The CDR3 bases are TGTGCCAGTAGTCCAGCGACAGGTAGCGAGCGGTACTTC. Translated: CASSPATGSERYF.

This clonotype was found many times. The chain employs TRBV28 and TRBJ2-7, with a possible D match to TRBD1 (5 bases). V gave up 6 bases and J gave up 3 bases, with 9 bases separating them. Germline values: CDR1 MDHEN, CDR2 SYDVKM. The CDR3 is made up of 12 amino acids. The CDR3 is CASSSRGYEQYF. The CDR3 DNA reads as TGTGCCAGCAGCTCTAGGGGCTACGAGCAGTACTTC.

A few counts support this clonotype. The chain couples TRBV29-1 to TRBJ2-1; D remains ambiguous. Trimming shortened V by 7 bases and J by 8 bases, and 12 bases separated the two germline ends. This CDR3 is 11 amino acids long. CDR1 and CDR2 (germline): SQVTM, ANQGSEA. The CDR3 DNA is TGCAGCGCCCAATGGTTGGATGAGCAGTTCTTC. This encodes CSAQWLDEQFF.

The chain joins TRBV7-9 to TRBJ2-7; D perhaps matches TRBD1 (6 bases). The better agreement between TRBJ2-5 and the DNA end casts doubt on the J call. The germline V gene encodes CDR1 SEHNR and CDR2 FQNEAQ (reference sequence). This CDR3 spans 17 amino acids. The CDR3 sequence: CASSQLRPQGWGETQYF. The DNA for the CDR3 is TGTGCCAGCAGTCAATTACGCCCACAGGGTTGGGGGGAGACCCAGTACTTC.

The chain carries TRBV18 and TRBJ2-1; D uncertain. The CDR3 spans 15 residues. From germline, CDR1 is KGHSH and CDR2 LQKENI. Trimming stripped 2 bases from V and 2 bases from J, with 10 bases between. The CDR3 here is CASSPYISPYNEQFF. The CDR3 bases are TGTGCCAGCTCACCATACATTTCCCCCTACAATGAGCAGTTCTTC.

This chain uses TRBV9 with TRBJ2-3; the match to TRBD2 covers 15 bases. Germline CDR1 is SGDLS and CDR2 is YYNGEE. This CDR3 comprises 16 residues. V shed 2 bases, J shed 6 bases, and the junction held 4 bases outside the gene matches. CDR3 region: CASSVGLAGGGDTQYF. The DNA for the CDR3 is TGTGCCAGCAGCGTCGGACTAGCGGGAGGGGGGGATACGCAGTATTTT.

V usage is TRBV28 and J usage is TRBJ2-5; maybe TRBD2 (7 bases). With 2 bases removed from V and 0 bases from J, the gap between germline ends came to 22 bases. The CDR3 extends over 19 amino acids. Germline-derived CDR1 and CDR2 are MDHEN and SYDVKM. CDR3 DNA sequence: TGTGCCAGCAGTTTAGGAGGGGGGGTGGTCTCGTTGGACCAAGAGACCCAGTACTTC. It is translated as CASSLGGGVVSLDQETQYF. Complete variable domain (other parts from reference TRBV28 and TRBJ2-5): DVKVTQSSRYLVKRTGEKVFLECVQDMDHENMFWYRQDPGLGLRLIYFSYDVKMKEKGDIPEGYSVSREKKERFSLILESASTNQTSMYLCASSLGGGVVSLDQETQYFGPGTRLLVL.

The chain employs TRBV5-6 and TRBJ2-7, with 7 bases fitting TRBD1. The V segment lost 3 bases and the J segment 4 bases; nucleotides outside the gene matches: 4. Germline V lookup: CDR1 SGHDT, CDR2 YYEEEE. This CDR3 has 13 residues. CDR3 in amino acids: CASSSQGLYEQYF. CDR3 nucleotides: TGTGCCAGCAGCTCACAGGGGTTATACGAGCAGTACTTC.

The table lists this clonotype with many counts. This chain uses TRBV20-1 with TRBJ1-6, with D possibly TRBD1 on 6 matching bases. The germline V and J ends were trimmed by 3 bases and 0 bases, with 12 bases remaining between them. The CDR3 is made up of 16 amino acids. Per the germline V gene, CDR1 is DFQATT and CDR2 is SNEGSKA (reference sequence). The CDR3 protein is CSARITGSSYNSPLHF. The CDR3 coding sequence is TGCAGTGCTAGGATTACAGGGAGCTCCTATAATTCACCCCTCCACTTT.

CDR3: CASRPLRDREEDTQYF. CDR3 nucleotide sequence: TGTGCCAGCAGACCTCTCCGGGACAGGGAAGAAGATACGCAGTATTTT. The chain links TRBV6-6 to TRBJ2-3, with TRBD1 matching 9 bases. CDR3 length: 16 amino acids. The J segment lost 5 bases and the V segment lost 6 bases, leaving 12 bases of the junction unmatched. In germline, CDR1 is MNHNY, CDR2 SVGAGI (reference sequence).

The genes are TRBV27 and TRBJ2-5; 8 bases line up with TRBD2. The J call may not be correct, given that the DNA end is closer to TRBJ2-7. Germline V gives CDR1 MNHEY, CDR2 SMNVEV (reference sequence). This CDR3 is built from 16 residues. CDR3 sequence: CASSSPAWTSSGEQYF. CDR3 bases: TGTGCCAGCAGTTCACCCGCCTGGACTAGCTCAGGCGAGCAGTACTTC.

This clonotype was seen more than once but under ten times. One junction end does not reproduce the germline sequence, and a read error may be involved. The V and J genes are TRBV12-3 or TRBV12-4 and TRBJ1-5, with D uncertain. The CDR3 spans 14 residues. CDR3 sequence reads: CASSLGGNNQPQHF. The CDR3 bases are TGCGCCAGCAGCCTCGGAGGGAACAATCAGCCCCAGCATTTT.

Concerning this clonotype itself: The junction does not match germline at one end; this may be a read error. The chain joins TRBV4-2 to TRBJ1-4; a weak D match, TRBD1 (5 bases). The CDR3 covers 16 residues. Germline V gene data show CDR1 as LGHNA and CDR2 as YNFKEQ. CDR3 protein: CASSQDELTVNKKLFF. CDR3 nucleotide sequence: TGTGCCAGCAGCCAAGATGAGCTGACAGTTAATAAAAAACTGTTTTTT.

At least ten counts were recorded for this clonotype. The gene calls are TRBV20-1 and TRBJ1-5; no firm D call. Germline values: CDR1 DFQATT, CDR2 SNEGSKA (reference sequence). V was pared by 3 bases and J by 3 bases, with 12 bases between. This CDR3 has 14 amino acids. The CDR3 nucleotides are TGCAGTGCTAGCAGCCAAGTCGACAATCAGCCCCAGCATTTT. Its protein is CSASSQVDNQPQHF.

The genes are TRBV12-3 or TRBV12-4 and TRBJ2-1; TRBD2 agrees at 8 bases. Germline trimming cut 3 bases from V and 7 bases from J; bases unmatched to any gene: 17. This CDR3 is built from 18 residues. CDR3: CASSFLTPLAGIFNEQFF. The CDR3 DNA is TGTGCCAGCAGTTTTTTAACTCCGCTAGCGGGTATTTTTAATGAGCAGTTCTTC.

In this sample, this clonotype turned up a few times. CDR3: CAISEQLAGELAKNIQYF. Written as DNA, the CDR3 is TGTGCCATCAGTGAGCAACTAGCGGGAGAGCTAGCCAAAAACATTCAGTACTTC. The V and J genes are TRBV10-3 and TRBJ2-4; 11 bases agree with TRBD2. Germline assignment: CDR1 ENHRY and CDR2 SYGVKD. The CDR3 has 18 residues. Trimming removed 2 bases from V and 0 bases from J; junction bases left unmatched: 6.

The chain employs TRBV2 and TRBJ2-7; D uncertain. CDR1 and CDR2 from the germline V gene are SNHLY and FYNNEI. V was shortened by 1 base and J by 3 bases, with 13 bases between the two germline ends. The CDR3 is made up of 15 amino acids. CDR3 region: CASSEGRLKGYEQYF. In DNA, the CDR3 is TGTGCCAGCAGTGAAGGACGGTTAAAGGGCTACGAGCAGTACTTC.

This chain connects TRBV12-5 to TRBJ2-2, with a possible D match to TRBD1 (6 bases). The CDR3 is made up of 14 amino acids. Germline lookup yields CDR1 LGHNT and CDR2 FRNRAP. Trimming shortened V by 3 bases and J by 4 bases, and 9 bases separated the two germline ends. CDR3 nucleotides: TGTGCTAGTGGTTTAGGGGGAGTCACCGGGGAGCTGTTTTTT. Translated: CASGLGGVTGELFF.

The V gene is TRBV7-9, the J gene TRBJ2-7; D assignment may be TRBD1 or TRBD2 (6 bases each). V lost 3 bases to trimming and J lost 6 bases, with 9 bases between them. CDR1 is SEHNR and CDR2 is FQNEAQ in the germline V gene (reference sequence). The CDR3 spans 12 residues. The CDR3 DNA reads TGTGCCAGCAGCTTTGAGGGGGGCGAGCAGTACTTC. Protein: CASSFEGGEQYF.

As concerns this clonotype: One end of the junction does not line up with germline, which may come from a read error. V is TRBV7-3 and J is TRBJ2-4, with D perhaps matching TRBD1 (6 bases). The J call may be incorrect, as the DNA end agrees better with TRBJ2-7. The germline V gene encodes CDR1 SGHTA and CDR2 FQGTGA. The CDR3 is made up of 13 amino acids. This chain's CDR3 is CASGLGGSYEQYF. CDR3 bases: TGTGCCAGCGGCTTAGGGGGTTCCTACGAGCAGTACTTC.

CDR3 nucleotide sequence: TGTGCCACCTCCCGGGACAGGGAGGTTAAAGCTGAAGCTTTCTTT. Amino acid sequence: CATSRDREVKAEAFF. V and J are TRBV6-2 or TRBV6-3 and TRBJ1-1; 9 nucleotides align to TRBD1. The CDR3 runs 15 residues. CDR1 MNHEY and CDR2 SVGEGT come from the germline V gene. With V trimmed by 10 bases and J by 6 bases, 15 bases remained unmatched.